The text below deals with one T cell receptor (beta chain). Its antigen is unknown. Base quality data are lacking; no much larger clone is found one base away. These data belong to a study of regulatory T cells in long-lasting Graves disease (dated by TCRdb to about 2021). With regard to the full study: Patients with newly diagnosed Graves' disease had been on antithyroid drugs for under 3 months. Persistent Graves' disease patients were compared with newly diagnosed Graves' disease patients by peripheral blood TCR sequencing and RNA sequencing. The study was conducted in China and was registered as a clinical trial. A total of about 33 samples underwent TCR sequencing, from about 13 patients with persistent Graves' disease and 20 patients with newly diagnosed Graves' disease. The paper's findings and limits, for the study overall: Sequencing and analysis were restricted to the TCR beta chain. Compared with newly diagnosed patients, persistent Graves' disease patients had lower TCR Shannon entropy and fewer highly expanded clones, which suggests clonal expansion. The authors acknowledged the small sample size as a limitation that may reduce accuracy. A larger number of public clonotypes was shared among persistent patients (approximately 2,500) than among newly diagnosed patients (approximately 1,000). Peripheral blood alone was examined, since thyroid tissue, which constituted the primary lesion, could not be accessed.

To prepare the library, multiplex PCR was applied. The listed sequencing device is Illumina HiSeq 4000. CDR3 regions were amplified by Arm-PCR with iRepertoire HTBI primers to construct TCR beta libraries. Before sequencing, the PCR products went through gel purification. The authors' pipeline ran thus. Gene usage analysis of CDR3 amino acid clonotypes used the roughly 60 TRBV and 11 to 15 TRBJ segments found across samples. Filtered high-quality paired reads were merged into contigs using COPE and FqMerger. BLAST was used to align contigs to IMGT TRBV, TRBD and TRBJ reference genes, with CDR3 defined following IMGT. Clonotypes above 0.1% frequency were classified as highly expanded clones. Shannon entropy served as the measure of repertoire diversity, while the Gini coefficient captured V-J evenness. A clonotype found in more than one individual was treated as public. TCRdb itself trimmed the public reads at Q25 with fastp, ran MiXCR and retained productive beta chains. A single entry per CDR3 protein holds the most common genes and DNA from its merged rows. These V and J calls originate from TCRdb's pipeline instead of the authors' own analysis. For this sample the table gives 350,000 to 500,000 distinct CDR3 sequences, of which 12% to 15% were detected only once. In total, the top ten clones hold 17% of the sample.

The time point tag for this specimen amounts to: newly diagnosed GD, antithyroid drugs for less than 3 months. For both TCR sequencing and RNA sequencing, RNA was extracted from PBMCs in TRIzol. The diagnosis of Graves' disease followed American Thyroid Association guidelines. Patients were recruited from an endocrinology department in Xi'an, China. Each patient gave approximately 10 milliliters of peripheral blood, collected in an EDTA anticoagulant tube. Ficoll Paque Plus density gradient separation was used to isolate PBMCs, and no additional T cell sorting was done. An Agilent 2100 Bioanalyzer and agarose gel were used to check RNA quality, and a NanoDrop 2000 was used to measure RNA concentration. The sample also formed part of further work on T cells in Graves' hyperthyroidism and ophthalmopathy. As the second study states: A patient counted as having stable Graves' hyperthyroidism if no progression to ophthalmopathy occurred over 18 months of follow-up. Hyperthyroidism patients were aged 18 to 65 years and newly diagnosed, with disease duration of less than 2 months. The study excluded patients with uncontrolled infections, other autoimmune diseases, pregnancy or lactation. Diagnoses relied on clinical symptoms, serum thyroxine and TRAb, thyroid ultrasound and orbital computed tomography. The first round of RT-PCR for the TCR CDR3 was performed with the HTBI primer set and the Qiagen OneStep RT-PCR kit. Most expanded thyroid clonotypes (frequency above 0.001) were also found in blood, which suggests that blood repertoires may mirror thyroid immune responses. A 13 V-J signature model separated ophthalmopathy from stable hyperthyroidism, with around 90% sensitivity and 81% to 83% specificity in cross-validation and 80%/75% in testing. During validation, the model predicted progression to ophthalmopathy a median of approximately 6.5 months ahead of onset, with just under 71% sensitivity and 72.22% specificity. To identify TCR V-J signatures that set the groups apart, the researchers used a discovery cohort of roughly 100 patients, made up of 40 to 45 with Graves' ophthalmopathy and 55 to 65 with stable Graves' hyperthyroidism. Prospective prediction of ophthalmopathy was tested in an independent validation cohort of 18 to 20 hyperthyroidism patients and 17 patients who later progressed to ophthalmopathy. For training and testing, the 100 or so patients in the discovery cohort were randomly divided in a 7:3 ratio. Thyroid tissue and blood T-cell repertoires from six Graves' hyperthyroidism patients were also compared in the study. After sampling, hyperthyroidism patients received methimazole starting at 30 mg daily, and ophthalmopathy patients received high-dose intravenous methylprednisolone. A second multiplex PCR round built the libraries, followed by size selection and purification. Sequencing of the libraries was done on an Illumina HiSeq2000 using paired-end 100 bp reads. SOAPnuke was used to process the raw data, removing reads that contained adapters or uncalled bases, had a mean Phred below 15, or lacked an exact match to the constant primer or identifier. High-quality paired reads were merged with COPE v1.2.5, and unique nucleotide sequences were defined as clonotypes. Clonotypes were aligned to IMGT TRBV, TRBD and TRBJ reference segments using MiTCR v1.1. The analysis included only V-J combinations with a frequency above 0.0001, which together covered around 99% of the repertoires. The TCS score was defined as F50 (clonal expansion) divided by E x V (chaos), with BLOSUM62-based TCRdist calculated between CDR3 peptides within each V-J. Welch's t-statistics and random forest reduced roughly 500 V-J features to 10 to 15, which were used in a naive Bayes classifier (R e1071). No statistical method was used to set the sample size in advance, and investigators knew the group allocation. The paper reports TCR Vbeta CDR3 sequencing of more than 120 peripheral blood samples: around 45 ophthalmopathy, fewer than 80 hyperthyroidism and approximately 17 progressor patients.

The clonotype originates from a woman between 50 and 59 years old with Graves disease. Donor details come from another sample of the same person, matched by shared clones. The sample consisted of peripheral blood mononuclear cells (PBMCs), taken at new diagnosis, from a patient treated with antithyroid drugs.

The DNA sequence is given as TGTGCCAGCATCACTCCGAGGGGGGGATCAGACAGACCCAGGGGCAAAAACATTCAGTACTTC. This sequence encodes CASITPRGGSDRPRGKNIQYF. The rearrangement joined TRBV7-6 to TRBJ2-4, with TRBD2 perhaps the D gene, on 7 matching bases. V and J lose 7 bases and 3 bases, and a span of 34 bases separates them. From the cysteine up to the phenylalanine, the CDR3 has a length of 21 residues. Only the CDR3 DNA is retained, 63 bases long and in frame from the first base. Via the germline V gene, CDR1 is SGHVS and CDR2 FNYEAQ.